These 23 T cell receptor beta chains came from one sample sequenced in a study of T cell responses to AZD1222 COVID-19 vaccine. Only in-frame clones appear in the TCRdb table, and some are missing; sequencing was by immunoSEQ multiplex PCR. The sample has about 190,000 clones; more than 80% are singletons. The sequences come from peripheral blood, collected on day 0 of AZD1222 vaccination. The receptors here all came from an adult in good health.

This clone has just one count. J is TRBJ2-1 and V is TRBV11-3; 9 bases fit TRBD2. Germline trimming cut 1 base from V and 8 bases from J; bases unmatched to any gene: 6. Looked up from germline, CDR1 is SGHNT and CDR2 is YENEEA. The CDR3 extends over 15 amino acids. CDR3: CASSLGLAGPDEQFF. Here the CDR3 DNA reads TGTGCCAGCAGCTTAGGGCTAGCGGGACCGGATGAGCAGTTCTTC.

The V gene is TRBV11-2, the J gene TRBJ2-3; D remains ambiguous. V was cut by 1 base and J by 7 bases, with 9 bases left in between. CDR3 size: 13 residues. CDR1 is SGHAT and CDR2 is FQNNGV in the germline V gene. The CDR3 protein is CASSLVGVNTQYF. For the CDR3, the DNA is TGTGCCAGCAGCTTAGTTGGGGTGAATACGCAGTATTTT.

This clone was picked up one time. This chain links TRBV5-6 with TRBJ1-6; D is uncertain. Germline V gene lookup returns CDR1 SGHDT and CDR2 YYEEEE. Trimming removed 1 base from V and 14 bases from J, with 19 bases in between. The CDR3 loop spans 15 amino acids. The CDR3 nucleotides are TGTGCCAGCAGCTTGCTCACAAGCCAAATAATATCCCTCCACTTT. It yields the protein CASSLLTSQIISLHF.

The rearrangement links TRBV11-2 to TRBJ2-7, with unresolved D. The germline CDR1 and CDR2 sequences are SGHAT and FQNNGV. This CDR3 has 15 residues. V lost 5 bases to trimming and J lost 1 base, with 15 bases between them. The CDR3: CASSDGVWGSYEQYV. DNA of the CDR3: TGTGCCAGCAGCGACGGAGTCTGGGGATCCTACGAGCAGTACGTC.

J is TRBJ2-2 and V is TRBV4-1; D possibly corresponds to TRBD1 (5 bases). V dropped 0 bases and J dropped 5 bases, with 13 bases sitting between them. Germline lookup yields CDR1 MGHRA and CDR2 YSYEKL. The CDR3 consists of 16 residues. The CDR3 sequence is CASSQERRGETGELFF. As DNA, the CDR3 is TGCGCCAGCAGCCAAGAACGTAGGGGCGAGACCGGGGAGCTGTTTTTT.

This clone was detected only a few times. This chain links TRBV5-6 with TRBJ1-2, with D tentatively TRBD1 (5 bases). CDR1 is SGHDT and CDR2 is YYEEEE in the germline V gene. Trimming removed 4 bases at V and 2 bases at J, with 9 bases between. This CDR3 spans 13 amino acids. In DNA, the CDR3 is TGTGCCAGCAGCATGCGGGGGAACTATGGCTACACCTTC. Protein: CASSMRGNYGYTF.

The chain carries TRBV9 and TRBJ1-2; D gene unclear. The germline gives CDR1 SGDLS, CDR2 YYNGEE. The CDR3 extends over 13 amino acids. V lost 4 bases, J lost 5 bases, and 12 bases lay in between. For the CDR3, the DNA is TGTGCCAGCAGCCCCCAGGCGGATTATGGCTACACCTTC. Amino acids: CASSPQADYGYTF.

The rearrangement links TRBV11-3 to TRBJ2-1; 7 bases are a match to TRBD2. The CDR3 length is 17 residues. Germline CDR1 SGHNT, CDR2 YENEEA. With 3 bases clipped from V and 8 bases from J, the junction kept 16 bases outside the gene matches. CDR3 sequence reads: CASSLPPGRTDLDEQFF. The DNA for the CDR3 is TGTGCCAGCAGCTTGCCCCCCGGGAGGACGGATTTGGATGAGCAGTTCTTC.

The chain has TRBV5-1 and TRBJ2-5, with D possibly being TRBD1 (6 bases). The CDR3 sequence is 14 residues long. V was trimmed by 3 bases and J by 2 bases, leaving 11 bases between them. Germline assignment: CDR1 SGHRS and CDR2 YFSETQ. This CDR3 reads CASSYTGLQETQYF. Written as DNA, the CDR3 is TGCGCCAGCAGCTATACAGGGTTACAAGAGACCCAGTACTTC. The full variable domain, rest sourced from reference TRBV5-1 and TRBJ2-5, is KAGVTQTPRYLIKTRGQQVTLSCSPISGHRSVSWYQQTPGQGLQFLFEYFSETQRNKGNFPGRFSGRQFSNSRSEMNVSTLELGDSALYLCASSYTGLQETQYFGPGTRLLVL.

The DNA for the CDR3 is TGTGCCATCAGTGAGTCGAAAGGACTAGCGCAAGAGACCCAGTACTTC. This translates into CAISESKGLAQETQYF. The chain carries TRBV10-3 and TRBJ2-5, with TRBD2 matching 9 bases. Germline V gene lookup returns CDR1 ENHRY and CDR2 SYGVKD. V trimming: 0 bases; J trimming: 2 bases; junction bases outside the gene matches: 4. The CDR3 spans 16 residues.

The CDR3 DNA is TGTGCCAGTAGTATTGTACCGATGAGCTCCTATAATTCACCCCTCCACTTT. Translation gives CASSIVPMSSYNSPLHF. The V gene is TRBV19, the J gene TRBJ1-6, with D hard to call. Trimming removed 3 bases from V and 0 bases from J, with 12 bases in between. CDR3 size: 17 residues. CDR1 and CDR2 from the germline V gene are LNHDA and SQIVND (reference sequence).

J is TRBJ1-5 and V is TRBV2; 9 nucleotides match TRBD1. J lost 6 bases, V lost 6 bases, and 9 bases had no gene match. This CDR3 contains 15 residues. Germline CDR1 reads SNHLY; CDR2 reads FYNNEI. The CDR3 region is CASRWGQGATQPQHF. DNA of the CDR3: TGTGCCAGCAGGTGGGGACAGGGCGCGACTCAGCCCCAGCATTTT.

This chain connects TRBV27 to TRBJ2-3, with TRBD2 matching over 10 bases. V trimming: 3 bases; J trimming: 1 base; junction bases outside the gene matches: 4. The CDR3 is 16 amino acids. Germline V gene lookup returns CDR1 MNHEY and CDR2 SMNVEV (reference sequence). The CDR3: CASSFIGLAGTDTQYF. As DNA, the CDR3 is TGTGCCAGCAGTTTTATCGGACTAGCGGGCACAGATACGCAGTATTTT.

The chain recombines TRBV5-1 with TRBJ2-5; D not certain. CDR1 is SGHRS, CDR2 YFSETQ, per germline. This CDR3 has 14 residues. Between the trimmed V and J ends, which lost 6 bases and 4 bases, there was a span of 16 bases. CDR3 nucleotides: TGCGCCAGCACCTCATCTGGGAATGGAGAGACCCAGTACTTC. The encoded protein is CASTSSGNGETQYF.

About this clone: Distinct nucleotide sequences in the sample also encode this CDR3. V is TRBV20-1 and J is TRBJ2-3; D call uncertain. The CDR3 runs to 10 residues. With 6 bases removed from V and 0 bases from J, the gap between germline ends came to 1 base. CDR1 is DFQATT, CDR2 SNEGSKA, per germline (reference sequence). The CDR3 loop reads CSASTDTQYF. Written as DNA, the CDR3 is TGCAGTGCCAGCACAGATACGCAGTATTTT.

The chain has TRBV24-1 and TRBJ2-3; TRBD1 might be the D (6 bases). With 4 bases removed from V and 2 bases from J, the gap between germline ends came to 15 bases. This CDR3 has 16 amino acids. The germline V gene encodes CDR1 KGHDR and CDR2 SFDVKD. The CDR3 region is CATSDLETGTTDTQYF. DNA for the CDR3: TGTGCCACCAGTGACCTTGAGACAGGCACCACAGATACGCAGTATTTT.

This clone has a single count. This chain joins TRBV5-4 and TRBJ2-7, with 10 bases that match TRBD1. The CDR3 runs 15 residues. Germline loops: CDR1 SGHNT, CDR2 YYREEE (reference sequence). Trimming cost V 4 bases and J 6 bases; bases outside gene matches: 10. CDR3 in DNA: TGTGCCAGCAGCAGGGGGGACAGGGGCGCAACCGAGCAGTACTTC. The encoded protein is CASSRGDRGATEQYF.

This chain connects TRBV6-5 to TRBJ2-3; maybe TRBD2 (6 bases). V lost 6 bases and J lost 1, with 11 bases in between. The CDR3 is made up of 14 amino acids. The germline V gene encodes CDR1 MNHEY and CDR2 SVGAGI. The CDR3 DNA follows: TGTGCCAGCAGCATCGCGGGGCGCACAGATACGCAGTATTTT. Protein sequence: CASSIAGRTDTQYF.

This chain joins TRBV13 and TRBJ1-1, with D possibly being TRBD1 (5 bases). This CDR3 has 13 amino acids. Germline CDR1 reads PRHDT; CDR2 reads FYEKMQ (reference sequence). The V gene lost 4 bases and the J gene lost 6 bases, with 12 bases spanning the gap. CDR3 loop: CASSSGTDSEAFF. The CDR3 DNA follows: TGTGCCAGCAGCTCGGGGACCGACTCTGAAGCTTTCTTT.

This chain uses TRBV7-9 with TRBJ1-1; no clear D gene. Trimming left V 1 base short and J 0 bases short, with 6 bases between. Germline assignment: CDR1 SEHNR and CDR2 FQNEAQ (reference sequence). The CDR3 totals 14 residues. CDR3 protein: CASSLVGVNTEAFF. The CDR3 DNA is TGTGCCAGCAGCTTAGTTGGGGTGAACACTGAAGCTTTCTTT.

This rearrangement joins TRBV13 to TRBJ2-5; TRBD2 matches 8 bases. V lost 3 bases and J lost 1; bases outside the gene matches: 7. The germline gives CDR1 PRHDT, CDR2 FYEKMQ (reference sequence). There are 16 residues in the CDR3. This chain's CDR3 is CASSLDGAGAQETQYF. The DNA for the CDR3 is TGTGCCAGCAGCTTGGACGGAGCGGGGGCCCAAGAGACCCAGTACTTC.

This clone was seen ten or more times. The chain links TRBV7-9 to TRBJ1-1, with 7 positions matching TRBD1. CDR1 and CDR2 (germline): SEHNR, FQNEAQ (reference sequence). V was clipped by 8 bases and J by 3 bases; unmatched bases: 15. The CDR3 length is 16 residues. The CDR3 DNA reads TGTGCCAGCGACCGGGGGACAGTGGGAATGGACACTGAAGCTTTCTTT. Its protein is CASDRGTVGMDTEAFF.

V gene TRBV29-1 combines with J gene TRBJ1-2; D gene ambiguous. CDR3 length equals 11 residues. Per the germline V gene, CDR1 is SQVTM and CDR2 is ANQGSEA. Trimming stripped 3 bases from V and 4 bases from J, with 6 bases between. DNA for the CDR3: TGCAGCGTTGAGCAGACCTATGGCTACACCTTC. Its protein product is CSVEQTYGYTF.